The rows below give T cell receptor beta chains drawn from one sample of a study of blood T cell repertoires in COVID-19. Produced via immunoSEQ multiplex PCR; TCRdb's table is partial and in-frame only. The table lists about 270,000 clones, about four fifths of them singletons. Specimen: peripheral blood. The receptors were gathered from a young woman with acute or convalescent COVID-19. The CDR3 runs from the conserved cysteine through the conserved F or W. A D gene is named only where the DNA matches it firmly. Some rows have no size entry. The others give once, few or many, or a class for an expanded clone.

clone_size	v_call	d_call	j_call	cdr3_aa	cdr3_nt
-	TRBV30	TRBD2	TRBJ2-3	CAWTSGLAGVRNTQYF	TGTGCCTGGACCTCAGGACTAGCGGGAGTTAGGAATACGCAGTATTTT
-	TRBV29-1	-	TRBJ2-1	CSVPGNYNEQFF	TGCAGCGTTCCCGGGAATTACAATGAGCAGTTCTTC
-	TRBV15	-	TRBJ1-1	CATNPTYTMNTEAFF	TGTGCCACCAACCCGACGTATACTATGAACACTGAAGCTTTCTTT
-	TRBV27	-	TRBJ1-2	CASSLGTPHYGYTF	TGTGCCAGCAGTTTGGGGACACCCCATTATGGCTACACCTTC
-	TRBV6-4	TRBD2	TRBJ2-1	CASSDSLATSYNEQFF	TGTGCCAGCAGTGACTCACTAGCGACCTCCTACAATGAGCAGTTCTTC
few	TRBV19	TRBD1	TRBJ1-2	CASSPGQGANYGYTF	TGTGCCTCAAGCCCGGGACAGGGCGCTAACTATGGCTACACCTTC
-	TRBV28	TRBD1	TRBJ1-5	CASSLTGGQPQHF	TGTGCCAGCAGTTTAACAGGGGGCCAGCCCCAGCATTTT
-	TRBV5-5	TRBD1	TRBJ2-5	CASSSVGRETGSYQETQYF	TGTGCCAGCAGCTCGGTAGGACGAGAGACAGGGTCTTACCAAGAGACCCAGTACTTC
-	TRBV30	-	TRBJ2-7	CAWVGAGSYEQYF	TGTGCCTGGGTGGGGGCAGGCTCCTACGAGCAGTACTTC
-	TRBV5-6	TRBD1	TRBJ1-6	CASSSRTGKYNSPLHF	TGTGCCAGCAGCTCGCGGACAGGGAAATATAATTCACCCCTCCACTTT
few	TRBV5-5	-	TRBJ1-1	CASSSQLNTEAFF	TGTGCCAGCAGCTCACAGCTGAACACTGAAGCTTTCTTT
-	TRBV6-6	-	TRBJ2-1	CASSLTPGHLYVEDTGEQFF	TGTGCCAGCAGCCTTACCCCGGGACACCTTTATGTGGAGGACACCGGTGAGCAGTTCTTC
-	TRBV5-1	TRBD2	TRBJ2-3	CASSPRDQGLAGGGTQYF	TGCGCCAGCAGTCCAAGGGACCAGGGACTAGCGGGAGGAGGTACGCAGTATTTT
-	TRBV5-1	TRBD1	TRBJ2-3	CASSLGQGGTDTQYF	TGCGCCAGCAGCCTGGGACAGGGGGGCACAGATACGCAGTATTTT
-	TRBV19	TRBD2	TRBJ2-1	CASSIGGLAGGDNEQFF	TGTGCCAGTAGTATAGGGGGACTAGCGGGAGGGGACAATGAGCAGTTCTTC
-	TRBV19	TRBD2	TRBJ2-7	CASSGHGTSGSYEQYF	TGTGCCAGTAGTGGACACGGGACTAGCGGGTCCTACGAGCAGTACTTC
-	TRBV5-1	-	TRBJ2-1	CASSPQGDEQFF	TGCGCCAGCAGCCCCCAGGGTGATGAGCAGTTCTTC
-	TRBV11-2	TRBD2	TRBJ2-1	CASSQSSGPYNEQFF	TGTGCCAGCAGCCAATCTAGCGGCCCCTACAATGAGCAGTTCTTC
once	TRBV7-2	TRBD2	TRBJ2-3	CASSLGLLAGEPDTQYF	TGTGCCAGCAGCTTGGGCCTTCTAGCGGGAGAGCCAGATACGCAGTATTTT
-	TRBV5-5	TRBD2	TRBJ2-7	CASSLGLAGKFDWPYEQYF	TGTGCCAGCAGCTTGGGACTAGCGGGCAAATTTGATTGGCCCTACGAGCAGTACTTC
many	TRBV7-8	TRBD1	TRBJ1-5	CASSLRQGGQPQHF	TGTGCCAGCAGCTTAAGACAGGGAGGTCAGCCCCAGCATTTT
-	TRBV3-1/TRBV3-2	-	TRBJ1-4	CASSQDFQVANEKLFF	TGTGCCAGCAGCCAAGATTTCCAGGTAGCTAATGAAAAACTGTTTTTT
-	TRBV9	-	TRBJ1-2	CASSATNSYGYTF	TGTGCCAGCAGCGCCACAAATTCCTATGGCTACACCTTC
-	TRBV18	-	TRBJ1-1	CASSPASAGPGTEAFF	TGTGCCAGCTCACCTGCCTCGGCAGGGCCAGGGACTGAAGCTTTCTTT
-	TRBV2	-	TRBJ1-6	CASSVSGSNSYNSPLHF	TGTGCCAGCAGTGTTTCAGGTTCCAACTCCTATAATTCACCCCTCCACTTT
-	TRBV3-1/TRBV3-2	-	TRBJ2-2	CASSQGQGQTGELFF	TGTGCCAGCAGCCAAGGGCAGGGTCAGACCGGGGAGCTGTTTTTT
-	TRBV7-9	-	TRBJ1-2	CASTSIGGSPGYGYTF	TGTGCCAGCACCTCCATCGGGGGGTCCCCAGGCTATGGCTACACCTTC
-	TRBV4-1	-	TRBJ2-7	CASSQDPPGEFFITYEQYF	TGCGCCAGCAGCCAAGATCCGCCAGGCGAGTTTTTTATTACCTACGAGCAGTACTTC
once	TRBV6-4	TRBD1	TRBJ1-2	CASSHRTGDGYTF	TGTGCCAGCAGTCACCGGACAGGGGATGGCTACACCTTC
once	TRBV3-1/TRBV3-2	-	TRBJ2-7	CASSPIPLSYEQYF	TGTGCCAGCAGCCCGATTCCCCTATCCTACGAGCAGTACTTC
once	TRBV27	TRBD1	TRBJ1-5	CASSFYRGTADLRVDGNQPQHF	TGTGCCAGCAGTTTTTACAGGGGGACAGCAGACTTGAGGGTAGACGGCAATCAGCCCCAGCATTTT
-	TRBV18	-	TRBJ1-4	CASSPQGPTNEKLFF	TGTGCCAGCTCACCGCAGGGTCCAACTAATGAAAAACTGTTTTTT
-	TRBV12-3/TRBV12-4	-	TRBJ2-1	CASGSSYNEQFF	TGTGCCAGCGGGAGTAGTTACAATGAGCAGTTCTTC
-	TRBV5-1	TRBD2	TRBJ2-1	CASSFGLSSGSSNEQFF	TGCGCCAGCAGCTTTGGACTATCTAGCGGGAGTTCCAATGAGCAGTTCTTC
-	TRBV7-8	-	TRBJ1-6	CASSLQGILNSPLHF	TGTGCCAGCAGCTTACAGGGGATACTTAATTCACCCCTCCACTTT
-	TRBV18	-	TRBJ1-1	CASSPPSGKEAFF	TGTGCCAGCTCCCCCCCGTCGGGGAAGGAAGCTTTCTTT
-	TRBV7-9	-	TRBJ1-2	CASSPGHTGEHYGYTF	TGTGCCAGCAGCCCTGGCCACACAGGAGAACACTATGGCTACACCTTC
-	TRBV6-6	TRBD2	TRBJ2-7	CASSPRLAGSNSYEQYF	TGTGCCAGCAGTCCAAGACTAGCGGGGTCTAACTCCTACGAGCAGTACTTC
-	TRBV7-8	-	TRBJ1-1	CASSFDSNTEAFF	TGTGCCAGCAGCTTTGACAGCAACACTGAAGCTTTCTTT
-	TRBV6-2/TRBV6-3	-	TRBJ1-5	CASSAQGSQPQHF	TGTGCCAGCAGTGCTCAGGGGTCTCAGCCCCAGCATTTT
-	TRBV2	TRBD2	TRBJ2-7	CASSAPDGLAGVYEQYF	TGTGCCAGCAGTGCCCCAGACGGCCTAGCGGGAGTCTACGAGCAGTACTTC
-	TRBV13	-	TRBJ2-7	CASSLVWRSDEQYF	TGTGCCAGCAGCTTAGTTTGGCGGAGCGACGAGCAGTACTTC
few	TRBV15	TRBD2	TRBJ2-1	CATSRSPGLAGGPGNEQFF	TGTGCCACCAGCAGATCCCCGGGACTAGCGGGAGGGCCGGGCAATGAGCAGTTCTTC
-	TRBV6-1	TRBD2	TRBJ2-7	CASSEGLAGLYEQYF	TGTGCCAGCAGCGAAGGACTAGCGGGACTGTACGAGCAGTACTTC
once	TRBV30	-	TRBJ2-4	CAWSGGHAKNIQYF	TGTGCCTGGAGTGGGGGGCACGCCAAAAACATTCAGTACTTC
-	TRBV13	TRBD2	TRBJ2-7	CASRMGLATHEQYF	TGTGCCAGCAGAATGGGACTAGCGACCCACGAGCAGTACTTC
-	TRBV10-1	-	TRBJ2-2	CASTQGGGAGELFF	TGCGCCAGCACCCAAGGAGGGGGGGCCGGGGAGCTGTTTTTT
-	TRBV5-5	TRBD1	TRBJ1-2	CASSLTGRLGYTF	TGTGCCAGCAGCCTGACAGGGCGGTTGGGCTACACCTTC
-	TRBV14	TRBD2	TRBJ2-7	CASSGQFRTSGIYEQYF	TGTGCCAGCAGCGGGCAGTTCCGGACTAGCGGCATCTACGAGCAGTACTTC
-	TRBV19	TRBD1	TRBJ2-6	CASSPGQGAWGANVLTF	TGTGCCAGTAGTCCAGGACAGGGGGCGTGGGGGGCCAACGTCCTGACTTTC
-	TRBV4-3	TRBD2	TRBJ2-1	CASSQARLAVSYNEQFF	TGCGCCAGCAGCCAAGCGCGACTAGCGGTCTCCTACAATGAGCAGTTCTTC
-	TRBV7-2	-	TRBJ1-2	CASSLSRRYTF	TGTGCCAGCAGCTTAAGCAGGCGCTACACCTTC
-	TRBV28	TRBD2	TRBJ2-7	CASSQIRWTSGAYEQYF	TGTGCCAGCAGTCAAATTAGGTGGACTAGCGGAGCCTACGAGCAGTACTTC
-	TRBV18	TRBD1	TRBJ2-3	CASSPRTGGIADTQYF	TGTGCCAGCTCACCTCGGACAGGGGGCATTGCAGATACGCAGTATTTT
-	TRBV19	TRBD2	TRBJ2-1	CASSLSGTFYNEQFF	TGTGCCAGTAGCCTTAGCGGGACATTTTACAATGAGCAGTTCTTC
-	TRBV6-5	-	TRBJ1-1	CASSLRVGSTEAFF	TGTGCCAGCAGCCTACGGGTGGGGAGTACTGAAGCTTTCTTT
-	TRBV4-3	TRBD2	TRBJ2-7	CASSQDRTSWDEQYF	TGCGCCAGCAGCCAAGATAGGACTAGTTGGGACGAGCAGTACTTC
-	TRBV27	TRBD2	TRBJ2-7	CASSSTGLVSYEQYF	TGTGCCAGCAGTTCGACCGGACTAGTATCCTACGAGCAGTACTTC
-	TRBV7-2	-	TRBJ1-3	CASSTQISGNTIYF	TGTGCCAGCAGCACGCAGATCTCTGGAAACACCATATATTTT